The 27 T cell receptor beta chains in this list originate from one sample, sequenced in a study of identical twins. Using its own MiXCR run on the 5' RACE reads, TCRdb lists one record per CDR3 protein. This table has approximately 230,000 distinct CDR3 sequences, 5.5% to 7.5% appearing once. In addition, the sample was reused for a study of T cells expressing NK-cell markers.

The specimen sequenced was CD8+ T cells sorted from blood. Receptors were obtained from a young woman in good health.

The sample holds a few counts of this clonotype. The chain combines TRBV12-3 or TRBV12-4 with TRBJ1-1; D gene ambiguous. The germline V and J ends were trimmed by 7 bases and 3 bases, with 15 bases remaining between them. There are 14 residues in the CDR3. Here the CDR3 DNA reads TGTGCCAGCACTACCTTCGGGAGGGACACTGAAGCTTTCTTT. This encodes CASTTFGRDTEAFF.

With regard to this clonotype: The junction does not match germline at one end; this may be a read error. This chain connects TRBV20-1 to TRBJ2-2; 14 bases line up with TRBD2. CDR3 size: 17 residues. Germline CDR1 reads DFQATT; CDR2 reads SNEGSKA (reference sequence). The CDR3, as DNA: TGCTGTGCTAGAGATCCCCGGACTAGCGGGGGGCCCGGGGAGCTGTTTTTT. Its translation: CCARDPRTSGGPGELFF.

Note on this clonotype: Germline and junction disagree at one end, which may indicate a read error. The chain carries TRBV3-1 and TRBJ2-3, with TRBD2 identical over 9 bases. This CDR3 region has 15 residues. Germline values: CDR1 LGHDT, CDR2 YNNKEL (reference sequence). As DNA, the CDR3 is TGTGCCACCAGCCTCGGACTAGCGAGCACAGATACGCAGTATTTT. This sequence encodes CATSLGLASTDTQYF.

This sequence joins TRBV18 and TRBJ2-2, with a weak D call TRBD1 (6 bases). Germline V gene data show CDR1 as KGHSH and CDR2 as LQKENI. Trimming removed 1 base at V and 7 bases at J, with 13 bases between. The CDR3 has 15 residues. CDR3 residues: CASSPRLGADGELFF. The CDR3 DNA follows: TGTGCCAGCTCACCACGCTTGGGGGCGGACGGGGAGCTGTTTTTT.

The V and J genes are TRBV12-3 or TRBV12-4 and TRBJ1-1, with unresolved D. The CDR3 runs 15 residues. The germline V and J ends were trimmed by 6 bases and 3 bases, with 17 bases remaining between them. CDR3 region: CASREVRVVDTEAFF. The CDR3 coding sequence is TGTGCCAGCAGGGAGGTTCGCGTCGTAGACACTGAAGCTTTCTTT.

The rearrangement uses TRBV12-3 or TRBV12-4 and TRBJ1-3, with D unclear. The CDR3 extends over 14 amino acids. The V end was cut by 6 bases, the J end by 0 bases, with 9 bases between. The CDR3 here is CASRKWDSGNTIYF. The CDR3 DNA is TGTGCCAGCAGAAAATGGGACTCTGGAAACACCATATATTTT.

In its sample, this clonotype was seen a few times. The rearrangement links TRBV7-9 to TRBJ1-1; a weak D match, TRBD1 (5 bases). The length of the CDR3 is 15 residues. Trimming took 5 bases from V and 0 from J, leaving 13 bases between them. The V gene's germline CDR1 is SEHNR and CDR2 FQNEAQ (reference sequence). CDR3 sequence (DNA): TGTGCCAGCAGCCCAGATGAGGGGTTGAACACTGAAGCTTTCTTT. Translated: CASSPDEGLNTEAFF.

In this sample, this clonotype turned up many times. The chain is built from TRBV29-1 and TRBJ1-1, with TRBD1 matching over 11 bases. The CDR3 has 14 amino acids. V shed 4 bases, J shed 4 bases, and the junction held 5 bases outside the gene matches. Looked up from germline, CDR1 is SQVTM and CDR2 is ANQGSEA. The CDR3 is CSVAFGTGGTEAFF. The CDR3 DNA sequence: TGCAGCGTTGCGTTCGGGACAGGGGGCACTGAAGCTTTCTTT.

V usage is TRBV6-5 and J usage is TRBJ1-2, with TRBD1 identical over 9 bases. Germline V gene sequence: CDR1 MNHEY, CDR2 SVGAGI. The CDR3 contains 15 residues. The ends lost 4 bases at V and 5 bases at J; junction bases unmatched: 8. CDR3 sequence: CASSSLRQGEYGYTF. DNA for the CDR3: TGTGCCAGCAGTTCCCTCCGACAGGGGGAATATGGCTACACCTTC.

With respect to this clonotype: A read error may account for a junction end that differs from germline. This chain joins TRBV9 and TRBJ2-1; D is unclear. Germline-derived CDR1 and CDR2 are SGDLS and YYNGEE. The CDR3 runs 12 residues. CDR3 residues: CASSVGYSEQFF. The CDR3 DNA follows: TGTGCCAGCAGCGTTGGATACAGTGAGCAGTTCTTC.

This clonotype was recorded a few times. The chain recombines TRBV5-1 with TRBJ2-2; TRBD2 agrees at 16 bases. Unmatched junction bases numbered 13, after V lost 4 bases and J lost 7 bases. Germline lookup yields CDR1 SGHRS and CDR2 YFSETQ. The CDR3 loop spans 19 amino acids. The CDR3 loop reads CASSAEPGLAGGPGGELFF. CDR3 DNA sequence: TGCGCCAGCAGCGCCGAGCCGGGACTAGCGGGGGGGCCTGGCGGGGAGCTGTTTTTT. The variable domain in full, with the rest retrieved from reference TRBV5-1 and TRBJ2-2, is KAGVTQTPRYLIKTRGQQVTLSCSPISGHRSVSWYQQTPGQGLQFLFEYFSETQRNKGNFPGRFSGRQFSNSRSEMNVSTLELGDSALYLCASSAEPGLAGGPGGELFFGEGSRLTVL.

This clonotype was detected ten times or more. The chain carries TRBV6-1 and TRBJ2-3; 7 bases map to TRBD2. CDR3 size: 15 residues. V shed 8 bases and J 0 bases; nucleotides not matched to a gene: 8. The germline V gene encodes CDR1 MNHNS and CDR2 SASEGT. This CDR3 is CASAGTGGSTDTQYF. DNA of the CDR3: TGTGCCAGCGCTGGGACGGGGGGAAGCACAGATACGCAGTATTTT.

The rearrangement links TRBV5-1 to TRBJ1-1, with D uncertain. Germline V gives CDR1 SGHRS, CDR2 YFSETQ. V shed 3 bases and J shed 3 bases, with 12 bases lying between them. There are 14 residues in the CDR3. CDR3 amino acids: CASSSGSGYTEAFF. As DNA, the CDR3 is TGCGCCAGCAGCTCGGGATCGGGCTACACTGAAGCTTTCTTT.

This clonotype was counted only a few times. This chain uses TRBV4-1 with TRBJ1-1; D unclear. The ends were cut back, 3 bases at V and 1 base at J, with 9 bases in the middle. The CDR3 is made up of 14 amino acids. Germline V gives CDR1 MGHRA, CDR2 YSYEKL. The CDR3 protein is CASSQEEGNTEAFF. CDR3 nucleotide sequence: TGCGCCAGCAGCCAGGAAGAGGGGAACACTGAAGCTTTCTTT.

This clonotype was found many times. V is TRBV9 and J is TRBJ1-2; D is unresolved. Germline V CDR1 and CDR2: SGDLS, YYNGEE. This CDR3 is 13 amino acids long. Trimming took 0 bases from V and 8 from J, leaving 11 bases between them. The CDR3 region is CASSVGQKAGYTF. CDR3 nucleotide sequence: TGTGCCAGCAGCGTAGGGCAGAAGGCGGGCTACACCTTC.

This clonotype has a count of ten or more. This chain connects TRBV12-3 or TRBV12-4 to TRBJ2-5; 8 nucleotides match TRBD2. The CDR3 length is 13 residues. The V segment lost 6 bases and the J segment 5 bases; nucleotides outside the gene matches: 5. CDR3 loop: CASRSTSAETQYF. The CDR3 DNA is TGTGCCAGCAGATCGACTAGCGCGGAGACCCAGTACTTC.

In its sample, this clonotype was seen many times. The chain uses TRBV7-9 and TRBJ2-3; the D gene is possibly TRBD2 (5 bases). Germline V gene lookup returns CDR1 SEHNR and CDR2 FQNEAQ (reference sequence). The CDR3 runs 14 residues. Between the trimmed V and J ends, which lost 3 bases and 3 bases, there was a span of 10 bases. The CDR3 sequence is CASSLRGSTDTQYF. Written as DNA, the CDR3 is TGTGCCAGCAGCTTGCGAGGGAGTACAGATACGCAGTATTTT.

This clonotype was detected only a few times. This rearrangement joins TRBV6-2 or TRBV6-3 to TRBJ2-1; D ambiguous. Germline V gene sequence: CDR1 MNHEY, CDR2 SVGEGT. The CDR3 loop spans 11 amino acids. The V gene lost 7 bases and the J gene lost 3 bases, with 4 bases spanning the gap. CDR3: CASNDYNEQFF. The CDR3 region has the DNA TGTGCCAGCAACGACTACAATGAGCAGTTCTTC.

This sequence joins TRBV7-2 and TRBJ2-1, with TRBD1 identical over 9 bases. Trimming removed 5 bases from V and 8 bases from J; junction bases left unmatched: 7. The CDR3 has 14 amino acids. From germline, CDR1 is SGHTA and CDR2 FQGNSA. The CDR3 here is CASSALGTGHEQFF. The CDR3 DNA is TGTGCCAGCAGCGCTTTGGGGACAGGGCATGAGCAGTTCTTC.

The chain has TRBV9 and TRBJ2-7; 9 bases fit TRBD1. The CDR3 has 13 amino acids. Germline V gene data show CDR1 as SGDLS and CDR2 as YYNGEE. Trimming cost V 4 bases and J 5 bases; bases outside gene matches: 4. DNA of the CDR3: TGTGCCAGCAGCCCCGGGACAGGGAACGAGCAGTACTTC. Translated, it gives CASSPGTGNEQYF.

This clonotype was detected a few times. The V call is TRBV20-1, the J call TRBJ2-7; D tentatively reads TRBD1 or TRBD2 (5 bases each). The germline CDR1 and CDR2 sequences are DFQATT and SNEGSKA (reference sequence). Trimming took off 5 bases at V and 2 bases at J, with 19 bases between the two ends. The CDR3 sequence is 15 residues long. This CDR3 reads CSAEHKGGGPYEQYF. Here the CDR3 DNA reads TGCAGTGCTGAACACAAGGGTGGGGGACCCTACGAGCAGTACTTC.

This clonotype occurred a few times. This sequence joins TRBV20-1 and TRBJ2-3, with D uncertain. V was pared by 6 bases and J by 5 bases, with 21 bases between. The CDR3 totals 15 residues. The germline gives CDR1 DFQATT, CDR2 SNEGSKA (reference sequence). CDR3 protein: CSAYSPPLEGDTQYF. The CDR3 region has the DNA TGCAGTGCCTACTCGCCCCCGCTGGAAGGAGATACGCAGTATTTT.

This clonotype was seen only a few times. The chain joins TRBV7-3 to TRBJ2-3; 8 positions match TRBD1. Trimming removed 5 bases from V and 9 bases from J; junction bases left unmatched: 10. CDR1 and CDR2 (germline): SGHTA, FQGTGA. This CDR3 is built from 14 residues. In DNA form, the CDR3 reads TGTGCCAGCAGCCAGGACCAGGGGGCAGGAACGCAGTATTTT. Protein sequence: CASSQDQGAGTQYF.

V usage is TRBV7-2 and J usage is TRBJ2-2; a possible D gene is TRBD2 (6 bases). Deletions cut 3 bases from V and 4 bases from J, with 9 bases between. The germline CDR1 and CDR2 sequences are SGHTA and FQGNSA. The length of the CDR3 is 14 residues. In nucleotides, the CDR3 is TGTGCCAGCAGCTTGACTAGACCCACCGGGGAGCTGTTTTTT. Encoded protein: CASSLTRPTGELFF.

The J gene is TRBJ2-1, the V gene TRBV6-5; TRBD2 agrees at 10 bases. The V segment lost 0 bases and the J segment 5 bases; nucleotides outside the gene matches: 1. Germline assignment: CDR1 MNHEY and CDR2 SVGAGI. CDR3 size: 15 residues. This CDR3 reads CASSYSLAGDNEQFF. In DNA form, the CDR3 reads TGTGCCAGCAGTTACTCCCTAGCGGGGGACAATGAGCAGTTCTTC.

This clonotype has only a few counts. The rearrangement joins TRBV7-9 to TRBJ2-1; the D is unclear. The CDR3 loop spans 12 amino acids. Germline V CDR1 and CDR2: SEHNR, FQNEAQ (reference sequence). V gave up 3 bases and J gave up 8 bases, with 8 bases separating them. CDR3 region: CASSFFLDEQFF. CDR3 in DNA: TGTGCCAGCAGCTTTTTTCTAGATGAGCAGTTCTTC.

This clonotype has just a few counts. CDR3 sequence: CATSRLGQEQFF. The CDR3 DNA is TGTGCCACCAGCAGATTGGGTCAGGAGCAGTTCTTC. The chain carries TRBV15 and TRBJ2-1; no reliable D call. Trimming cost V 2 bases and J 10 bases, with 9 bases left between them. The germline V gene has CDR1 LNHNV and CDR2 YYDKDF (reference sequence). This CDR3 has 12 residues. The whole variable domain, remainder taken from reference TRBV15 and TRBJ2-1, is DAMVIQNPRYQVTQFGKPVTLSCSQTLNHNVMYWYQQKSSQAPKLLFHYYDKDFNNEADTPDNFQSRRPNTSFCFLDIRSPGLGDTAMYLCATSRLGQEQFFGPGTRLTVL.